The entry that follows covers one T cell receptor beta chain sequence. Its antigen is undetermined. These data are taken from a study of beta chain features in type 1 diabetes. Study conclusions and caveats: It was among patients, rather than healthy donors, that naive, central memory and Treg TCRB repertoires appeared more similar. Type 1 diabetes patients had moderately but significantly shorter TCRB CDR3s in all four CD4+ subsets.

Expressed TCRB transcripts were sequenced because the entire RNA isolate underwent reverse transcription. Profiling relied on immunoSEQ multiplex PCR, and the TCRdb table lists in-frame clones only, not all of them. The table records tens of thousands of clones, about 50% of them present only once. Trimming left V 3 bases short and J 2 bases short, with 14 bases between. CDR3 length: 16 residues. Germline V gene data show CDR1 as SEHNR and CDR2 as FQNEAQ (reference sequence). Sequenced: central memory CD4+ T cells from blood. The V call is TRBV7-9, the J call TRBJ2-1; D may be TRBD2 (5 bases). The TCR sequence derives from a man aged 25 to 45 with type 1 diabetes. This CDR3 is CASSFQRLQTYNEQFF. CDR3 DNA: TGTGCCAGCAGCTTCCAGAGACTACAGACCTACAATGAGCAGTTCTTC.